The following is a T cell receptor beta chain sequence with its context. Its antigen is currently unknown. This entry comes from a study of CD8+ T cells in alopecia areata. Extracted RNA was reverse transcribed into cDNA, the sequencing template. The method was immunoSEQ multiplex PCR; TCRdb's version includes in-frame clones alone and lacks a portion of them. This table has about 100,000 clones, approximately 63% appearing once. The germline gives CDR1 SNHLY, CDR2 FYNNEI. This CDR3 spans 8 amino acids. Trimming took 4 bases from V and 9 from J, leaving 0 bases between them. Regarding the study as a whole: Numerous expanded lesional clones remained in scalp and blood during tofacitinib.

The treatment is: oral pan-JAK inhibitor, 5-10 mg twice daily. The chain carries TRBV2 and TRBJ1-2; D unclear. The sequence came from a human donor with alopecia areata. Sample: CD8+ T cells sorted from blood, taken between weeks 55 and 65, from a patient treated with tofacitinib. DNA for the CDR3: TGTGCCAGCAGTGGCTACACCTTC. It yields the protein CASSGYTF.